The rows below give T cell receptor beta chains drawn from one sample of a study of graft-versus-host responses after intestinal transplantation. For these TCRs, the target antigens are not known. The protocol was immunoSEQ multiplex PCR, while the TCRdb copy is restricted to in-frame clones and leaves out a portion. The profile shows about 88,000 clones, around 93% of them singletons. This material consisted of unstimulated CD4+ T cells sorted from spleen or lymph node cells, taken before transplant. The source of these receptors is a human donor who was the organ donor for an intestinal transplant. The CDR3 runs from the conserved cysteine through the conserved F or W. Each record gives: J gene, V gene, clone size, D gene, CDR3 protein, CDR3 DNA. The D gene is left open where the match is weak. The size field is filled for only some rows; it gives once, few, many or a size class.

>TRBJ2-2|TRBV5-1|once|TRBD1
CASSFSLGPPTGVGELFF
TGCGCCAGCAGCTTCTCGCTGGGCCCCCCCACAGGGGTCGGGGAGCTGTTTTTT
>TRBJ2-6|TRBV10-2|-|-
CASSESSLFGANVLTF
TGCGCCAGCAGTGAGTCTAGTTTGTTTGGGGCCAACGTCCTGACTTTC
>TRBJ1-1|TRBV5-1|-|-
CASSHLRVGTEAFF
TGCGCCAGCAGTCACCTACGGGTAGGCACTGAAGCTTTCTTT
>TRBJ2-5|TRBV5-4|-|-
CASSSGHIQETQYF
TGTGCCAGCAGCTCGGGACACATCCAAGAGACCCAGTACTTC
>TRBJ2-7|TRBV2|-|-
CASSRFGGTTYEQYF
TGTGCCAGCAGCAGATTCGGCGGGACCACCTACGAGCAGTACTTC
>TRBJ1-1|TRBV19|-|TRBD1
CASSTLGQTNTEAFF
TGTGCCAGTAGTACACTGGGACAGACGAACACTGAAGCTTTCTTT
>TRBJ1-2|TRBV18|once|TRBD1
CASSSVRTGLNYGYTF
TGTGCCAGCTCGTCTGTAAGGACAGGGCTTAACTATGGCTACACCTTC
>TRBJ2-5|TRBV11-3|-|TRBD2
CASSLRGSGRAGETQYF
TGTGCCAGCAGCCTTCGGGGTAGCGGGCGAGCGGGAGAGACCCAGTACTTC
>TRBJ2-5|TRBV5-1|few|-
CASSLGALSRTAQETQYF
TGCGCCAGCAGCTTGGGGGCCCTCAGTAGGACAGCCCAAGAGACCCAGTACTTC
>TRBJ2-7|TRBV25-1|-|-
CASSEGGFDYEQYF
TGTGCCAGCAGTGAAGGAGGGTTCGACTACGAGCAGTACTTC
>TRBJ2-3|TRBV19|-|TRBD1
CASSIGGQGKDTQYF
TGTGCCAGTAGTATAGGGGGACAGGGGAAGGATACGCAGTATTTT
>TRBJ2-7|TRBV7-8|-|TRBD1
CASSSYRGPTYEQYF
TGTGCCAGCAGCTCCTACAGGGGCCCCACCTACGAGCAGTACTTC
>TRBJ2-7|TRBV28|-|TRBD1
CASNEGAYEQYF
TGTGCCAGCAACGAGGGGGCTTACGAGCAGTACTTC
>TRBJ1-6|TRBV6-5|-|-
CASSYNPGSPLHF
TGTGCCAGCAGTTACAATCCGGGTTCACCCCTCCACTTT
>TRBJ2-2|TRBV5-1|once|TRBD2
CASSSLKTSGDTGELFF
TGCGCCAGCAGCTCACTAAAGACTAGCGGAGACACCGGGGAGCTGTTTTTT
>TRBJ2-3|TRBV30|-|TRBD1
CAWRDRSWTDTQYF
TGTGCCTGGAGGGACAGGTCTTGGACAGATACGCAGTATTTT
>TRBJ2-7|TRBV6-6|few|-
CASSYSEIYEQYF
TGTGCCAGCAGTTACTCTGAGATCTACGAGCAGTACTTC
>TRBJ2-1|TRBV10-3|-|TRBD1
CAISETGTGDNEQFF
TGTGCCATCAGTGAGACCGGGACAGGGGACAATGAGCAGTTCTTC
>TRBJ2-5|TRBV5-4|-|-
CASSSDFYQETQYF
TGTGCCAGCAGCTCGGACTTCTACCAAGAGACCCAGTACTTC
>TRBJ1-4|TRBV5-5|-|-
CASSLMRVATNEKLFF
TGTGCCAGCAGCTTGATGCGGGTGGCAACTAATGAAAAACTGTTTTTT
>TRBJ2-5|TRBV4-2|-|-
CASSQDIRQGGGETQYF
TGTGCCAGCAGCCAAGATATTCGTCAGGGAGGAGGGGAGACCCAGTACTTC
>TRBJ1-1|TRBV7-8|-|TRBD1
CATLLDRTGIYTEAFF
TGTGCCACCCTTTTAGACCGGACAGGTATTTACACTGAAGCTTTCTTT
>TRBJ1-4|TRBV20-1|-|-
CSAHDEKLFF
TGCAGTGCTCATGATGAAAAACTGTTTTTT
>TRBJ2-1|TRBV7-3|-|-
CASSLLTGVSYNEQFF
TGTGCCAGCAGCTTACTTACGGGGGTCTCCTACAATGAGCAGTTCTTC
>TRBJ1-1|TRBV19|-|-
CASSIVFNTEAFF
TGTGCCAGTAGTATCGTGTTTAACACTGAAGCTTTCTTT
>TRBJ2-5|TRBV2|-|-
CASSAGLTQETQYF
TGTGCCAGCAGCGCGGGACTGACACAAGAGACCCAGTACTTC
>TRBJ2-7|TRBV29-1|-|TRBD2
CSVIKRGGNYEQYF
TGCAGCGTTATCAAGCGGGGGGGGAACTACGAGCAGTACTTC
>TRBJ2-1|TRBV11-3|-|TRBD2
CASSLGGKQQFF
TGTGCCAGCAGCCTGGGAGGGAAGCAGCAGTTCTTC
>TRBJ1-3|TRBV5-1|once|-
CASSLGHSGNTIYF
TGCGCCAGCAGCTTGGGACACTCTGGAAACACCATATATTTT
>TRBJ2-1|TRBV18|-|TRBD2
CASSPPASGIYNEQFF
TGTGCCAGCTCACCACCCGCTAGCGGAATATACAATGAGCAGTTCTTC
>TRBJ1-1|TRBV5-1|-|TRBD1
CASSATRDRYLKEAFF
TGCGCCAGCAGCGCTACCCGGGACAGGTATCTGAAGGAAGCTTTCTTT